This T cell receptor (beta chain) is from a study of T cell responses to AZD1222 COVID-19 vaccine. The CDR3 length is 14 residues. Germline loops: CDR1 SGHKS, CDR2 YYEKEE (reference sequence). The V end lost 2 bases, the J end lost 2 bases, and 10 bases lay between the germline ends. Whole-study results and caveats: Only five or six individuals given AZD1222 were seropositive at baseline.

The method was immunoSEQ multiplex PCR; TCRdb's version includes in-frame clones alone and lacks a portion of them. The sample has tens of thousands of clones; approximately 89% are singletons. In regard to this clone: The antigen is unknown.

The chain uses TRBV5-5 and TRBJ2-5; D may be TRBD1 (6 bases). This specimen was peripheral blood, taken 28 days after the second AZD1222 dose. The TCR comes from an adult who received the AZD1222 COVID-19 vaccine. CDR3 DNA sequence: TGTGCCAGCAGCTTACAGGGCTGGCAAGAGACCCAGTACTTC. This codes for CASSLQGWQETQYF.